This T cell receptor (beta chain) was recovered during a study of blood T cell repertoires in COVID-19. Recovered Cohort 3 donors showed two negative PCRs, clearance, or symptom resolution. Trimming removed 5 bases from V and 6 bases from J, with 13 bases in between. The V gene's germline CDR1 is MDHEN and CDR2 SYDVKM. This CDR3 is 13 amino acids long. Using immunoSEQ multiplex PCR, the repertoire was profiled, and TCRdb retains in-frame clones only, with some absent. The sample yields roughly 150,000 clones, 84% seen once. V and J are TRBV28 and TRBJ1-2; D not certain. The sequencing sample was made of PBMCs or T cells enriched from blood (not recorded which). This clonotype originated in a woman aged 50 to 65 who had recovered from COVID-19. CDR3 in amino acids: CASSVYQTDGYTF. CDR3 DNA: TGTGCCAGCAGTGTCTACCAAACAGATGGCTACACCTTC.